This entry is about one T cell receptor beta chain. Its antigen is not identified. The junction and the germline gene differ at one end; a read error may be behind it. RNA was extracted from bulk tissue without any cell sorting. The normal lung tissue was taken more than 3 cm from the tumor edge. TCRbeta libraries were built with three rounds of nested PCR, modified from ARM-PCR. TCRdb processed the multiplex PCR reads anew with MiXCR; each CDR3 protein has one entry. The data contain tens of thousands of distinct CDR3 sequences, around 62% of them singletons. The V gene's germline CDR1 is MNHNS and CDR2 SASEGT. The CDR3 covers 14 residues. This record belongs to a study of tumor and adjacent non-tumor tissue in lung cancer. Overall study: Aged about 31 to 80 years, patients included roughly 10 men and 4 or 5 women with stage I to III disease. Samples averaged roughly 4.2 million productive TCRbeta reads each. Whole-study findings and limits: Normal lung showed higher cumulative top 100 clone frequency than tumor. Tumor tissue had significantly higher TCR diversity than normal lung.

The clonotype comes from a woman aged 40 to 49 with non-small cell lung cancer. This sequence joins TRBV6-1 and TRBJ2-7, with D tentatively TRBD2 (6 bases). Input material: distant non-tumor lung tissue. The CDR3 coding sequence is TGTGCCAGCAGTGAATTTAGCGGCCCCTACGGGCAGTACTTC. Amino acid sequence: CASSEFSGPYGQYF.